A single sample gave rise to the 17 T cell receptor beta chains below, sequenced in a study of cytomegalovirus exposure and HLA in healthy donors. Sequencing was performed with immunoSEQ multiplex PCR; in TCRdb, only in-frame clones are kept and a portion is missing. The sample consists of approximately 100,000 clones, under 95% of them appearing once. Material: PBMCs. The source of these receptors is a woman between 25 and 40 years old in good health and CMV-seropositive.

The chain employs TRBV6-6 and TRBJ2-5; a weak D match, TRBD2 (5 bases). Germline V gene sequence: CDR1 MNHNY, CDR2 SVGAGI (reference sequence). Deletions cut 6 bases from V and 4 bases from J, with 18 bases between. The CDR3 totals 15 residues. CDR3 in DNA: TGTGCCAGCAGCCGAGGCGGGCAGCGAGGAGAGACCCAGTACTTC. Its translation is CASSRGGQRGETQYF.

This clone came up a few times. The chain links TRBV2 to TRBJ2-7; 7 bases align to TRBD1. Trimming at V came to 1 base and at J to 6 bases, leaving 3 bases not matched to a gene. This CDR3 comprises 13 residues. Germline V gene lookup returns CDR1 SNHLY and CDR2 FYNNEI. The CDR3 spells CASSEVTGSEQYF. The DNA for the CDR3 is TGTGCCAGCAGTGAAGTGACAGGGTCCGAGCAGTACTTC.

The rearrangement links TRBV28 to TRBJ2-2, with unresolved D. CDR1 is MDHEN, CDR2 SYDVKM, per germline. V lost 6 bases and J lost 0, with 20 bases in between. This CDR3 is built from 18 residues. CDR3 sequence (DNA): TGTGCCAGCAGCCTCCCCGGTTTTATGCGCCCGAACACCGGGGAGCTGTTTTTT. Its protein is CASSLPGFMRPNTGELFF.

V is TRBV2 and J is TRBJ2-1; TRBD2 agrees at 10 bases. This CDR3 contains 14 residues. From germline, CDR1 is SNHLY and CDR2 FYNNEI. The V gene end was trimmed by 10 bases and the J gene end by 10 bases; junction bases not matched to a gene: 13. CDR3 sequence reads: CAITAASGSPEQFF. CDR3 in DNA: TGTGCCATTACAGCGGCTAGCGGGAGTCCGGAGCAGTTCTTC.

Only one count was recorded for this clone. V is TRBV7-2 and J is TRBJ2-1; perhaps TRBD2 as D (6 bases). Per the germline V gene, CDR1 is SGHTA and CDR2 is FQGNSA. The CDR3 extends over 17 amino acids. With 2 bases removed from V and 0 bases from J, the gap between germline ends came to 14 bases. The chain's CDR3 is CASSLPLAGSSYNEQFF. The DNA of the CDR3 is TGTGCCAGCAGCTTACCCCTTGCGGGAAGCTCCTACAATGAGCAGTTCTTC.

V gene TRBV15 combines with J gene TRBJ1-2, with TRBD1 matching 8 bases. V lost 2 bases to trimming and J lost 7 bases; unmatched junction nucleotides: 12. The CDR3 extends over 16 amino acids. Per germline, CDR1 LNHNV and CDR2 YYDKDF (reference sequence). The DNA for the CDR3 is TGTGCCACCAGCAGATACGATCTCGGGACAGGCGGTGGCTACACCTTC. Translating it yields CATSRYDLGTGGGYTF.

This clone was recorded only once. CDR3 sequence (DNA): TGTGCCAGCCAGAGACTAGCGGGAGTCGAGCAGTACTTC. It yields the protein CASQRLAGVEQYF. V is TRBV5-6 and J is TRBJ2-7, with 12 bases identical to TRBD2. The CDR3 runs 13 residues. Germline V gene lookup returns CDR1 SGHDT and CDR2 YYEEEE. V trimming: 7 bases; J trimming: 6 bases; junction bases outside the gene matches: 5.

This sequence joins TRBV15 and TRBJ2-5; D possibly corresponds to TRBD1 (6 bases). Deletions cut 3 bases from V and 5 bases from J, with 10 bases between. From germline, CDR1 is LNHNV and CDR2 YYDKDF (reference sequence). The CDR3 totals 13 residues. The CDR3 loop reads CATSRDSRETQYF. DNA of the CDR3: TGTGCCACCAGCAGGGACAGCAGGGAGACCCAGTACTTC.

This chain uses TRBV19 with TRBJ2-7; unclear D gene. CDR3 size: 13 residues. Germline V gene sequence: CDR1 LNHDA, CDR2 SQIVND (reference sequence). Between the trimmed V and J ends, which lost 5 bases and 9 bases, there was a span of 17 bases. CDR3 sequence: CASSSSSGVGQYF. The CDR3, as DNA: TGTGCCAGTAGTTCTTCGTCGGGTGTAGGGCAGTACTTC.

This clone was picked up one time. The V gene is TRBV7-2, the J gene TRBJ2-1, with D possibly being TRBD1 (6 bases). The ends were cut back, 0 bases at V and 1 base at J, with 19 bases in the middle. Germline V lookup: CDR1 SGHTA, CDR2 FQGNSA. The length of the CDR3 is 19 residues. The CDR3 bases are TGTGCCAGCAGCTTAGCAGGGGCGACAGGTCTCAAGTCCTACAATGAGCAGTTCTTC. Translation: CASSLAGATGLKSYNEQFF.

The gene calls are TRBV9 and TRBJ2-1, with 8 bases aligning to TRBD2. The CDR3 totals 15 residues. The trim removed 0 bases at V and 10 bases at J, leaving 9 bases unmatched. Germline V gene lookup returns CDR1 SGDLS and CDR2 YYNGEE. The CDR3 region is CASSVVPSGWREQFF. In nucleotides, the CDR3 is TGTGCCAGCAGCGTAGTTCCTAGCGGGTGGCGGGAGCAGTTCTTC.

The rearrangement links TRBV6-1 to TRBJ2-7; unclear D gene. The CDR3 totals 12 residues. CDR1 MNHNS and CDR2 SASEGT come from the germline V gene. With 4 bases removed from V and 4 bases from J, the gap between germline ends came to 8 bases. The CDR3 DNA reads as TGTGCCAGCAGTGGTCACCAGTACGAGCAGTACTTC. This gives the protein CASSGHQYEQYF.

This clone appeared once. The rearrangement links TRBV11-3 to TRBJ2-1; possible D gene TRBD1, 7 bases. The V and J ends lost 4 bases and 5 bases respectively, with 15 bases between them. The CDR3 runs 15 residues. Germline V gene sequence: CDR1 SGHNT, CDR2 YENEEA. The CDR3 is CASSSRGAANNEQFF. DNA for the CDR3: TGTGCCAGCAGCTCCAGGGGGGCGGCCAACAATGAGCAGTTCTTC.

The chain links TRBV9 to TRBJ2-7, with D perhaps TRBD2 (5 bases). This CDR3 comprises 14 residues. Trimming removed 3 bases from V and 1 base from J, with 11 bases in between. CDR1 and CDR2 from the germline V gene are SGDLS and YYNGEE. The CDR3 nucleotides are TGTGCCAGCAGCGGGAGCGGTATTTCCTACGAGCAGTACTTC. As protein: CASSGSGISYEQYF.

This sequence joins TRBV20-1 and TRBJ2-7; no firm D call. V lost 0 bases to trimming and J lost 5 bases, with 5 bases between them. The CDR3 is 11 residues long. Germline V gene lookup returns CDR1 DFQATT and CDR2 SNEGSKA (reference sequence). CDR3 loop: CSARDFDEQYF. CDR3 nucleotides: TGCAGTGCTAGAGATTTCGACGAGCAGTACTTC.

The chain is built from TRBV19 and TRBJ2-5; 9 nucleotides align to TRBD1. V trimming: 5 bases; J trimming: 2 bases; junction bases outside the gene matches: 9. Germline V gene lookup returns CDR1 LNHDA and CDR2 SQIVND (reference sequence). This CDR3 has 16 amino acids. The CDR3: CASSPPWTGAQETQYF. The CDR3 DNA is TGTGCCAGTAGTCCACCCTGGACAGGGGCACAAGAGACCCAGTACTTC.

The chain uses TRBV6-5 and TRBJ1-2, with TRBD1 matching 7 bases. The germline CDR1 and CDR2 sequences are MNHEY and SVGAGI. The CDR3 is 15 amino acids. After removal of 4 bases from V and 1 base from J, the junction contained 6 bases not matched to a gene. The CDR3 protein is CASSSRQGFNYGYTF. The CDR3 DNA reads TGTGCCAGCAGTTCGCGACAGGGATTTAACTATGGCTACACCTTC.